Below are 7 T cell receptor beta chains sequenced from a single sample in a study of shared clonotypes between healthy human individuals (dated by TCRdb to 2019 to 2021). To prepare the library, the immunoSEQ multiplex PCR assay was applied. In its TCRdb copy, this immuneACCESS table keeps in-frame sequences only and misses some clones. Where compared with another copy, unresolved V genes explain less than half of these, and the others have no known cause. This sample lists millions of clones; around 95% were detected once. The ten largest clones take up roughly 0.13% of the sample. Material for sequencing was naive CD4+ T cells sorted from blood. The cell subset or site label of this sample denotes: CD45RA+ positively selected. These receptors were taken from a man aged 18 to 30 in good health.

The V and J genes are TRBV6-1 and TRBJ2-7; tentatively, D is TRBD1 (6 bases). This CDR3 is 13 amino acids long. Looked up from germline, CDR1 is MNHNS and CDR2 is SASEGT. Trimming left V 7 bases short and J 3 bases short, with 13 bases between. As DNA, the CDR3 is TGTGCCAGCAACGGACAGATCGGCTACGAGCAGTACTTC. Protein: CASNGQIGYEQYF.

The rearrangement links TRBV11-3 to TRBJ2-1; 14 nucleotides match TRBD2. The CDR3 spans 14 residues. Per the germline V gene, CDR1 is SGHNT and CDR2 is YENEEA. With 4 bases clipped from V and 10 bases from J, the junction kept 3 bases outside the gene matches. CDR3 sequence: CASSSGLAGGEQFF. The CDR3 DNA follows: TGTGCCAGCAGCTCAGGACTAGCGGGGGGCGAGCAGTTCTTC.

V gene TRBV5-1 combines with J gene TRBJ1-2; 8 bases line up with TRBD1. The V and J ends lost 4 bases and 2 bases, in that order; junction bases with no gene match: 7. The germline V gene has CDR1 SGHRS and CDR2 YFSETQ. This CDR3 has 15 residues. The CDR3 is CASSAGQGGNYGYTF. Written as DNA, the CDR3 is TGCGCCAGCAGCGCTGGACAGGGTGGGAACTATGGCTACACCTTC.

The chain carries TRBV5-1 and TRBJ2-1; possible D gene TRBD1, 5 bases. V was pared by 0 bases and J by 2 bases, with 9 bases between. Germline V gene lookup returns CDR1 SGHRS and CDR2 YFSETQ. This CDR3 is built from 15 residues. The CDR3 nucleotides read TGCGCCAGCAGCTTGGTACCAGGGACCTACAATGAGCAGTTCTTC. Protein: CASSLVPGTYNEQFF.

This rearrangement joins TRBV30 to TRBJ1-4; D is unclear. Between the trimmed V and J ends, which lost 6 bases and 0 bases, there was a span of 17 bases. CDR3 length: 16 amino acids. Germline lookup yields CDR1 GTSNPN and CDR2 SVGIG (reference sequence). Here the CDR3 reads CACPTRDDATNEKLFF. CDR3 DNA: TGTGCCTGTCCGACCAGAGATGATGCAACTAATGAAAAACTGTTTTTT. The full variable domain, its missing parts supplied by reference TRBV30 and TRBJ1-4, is SQTIHQWPATLVQPVGSPLSLECTVEGTSNPNLYWYRQAAGRGLQLLFYSVGIGQISSEVPQNLSASRPQDRQFILSSKKLLLSDSGFYLCACPTRDDATNEKLFFGSGTQLSVL.

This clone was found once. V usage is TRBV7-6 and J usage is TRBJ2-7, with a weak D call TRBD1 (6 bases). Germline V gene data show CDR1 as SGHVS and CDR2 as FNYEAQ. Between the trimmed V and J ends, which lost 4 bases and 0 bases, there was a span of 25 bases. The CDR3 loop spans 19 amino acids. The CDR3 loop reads CASSSPPGHPDLSSYEQYF. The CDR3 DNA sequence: TGTGCCAGCAGCTCGCCCCCGGGACACCCGGACCTTAGCTCCTACGAGCAGTACTTC.

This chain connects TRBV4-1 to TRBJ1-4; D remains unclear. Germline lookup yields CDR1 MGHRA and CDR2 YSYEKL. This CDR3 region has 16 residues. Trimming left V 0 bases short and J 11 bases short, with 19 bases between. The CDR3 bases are TGCGCCAGCAGCCAAGATAGAATCTCTGTAGGGAGTAAACTGTTTTTT. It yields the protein CASSQDRISVGSKLFF.